A selection of T cell receptor beta chains follows, all from one sample in a study of blood T cell repertoires in COVID-19. Profiled with immunoSEQ multiplex PCR; TCRdb holds only in-frame clones, not every one. Of about 200,000 clones listed, about three quarters are singletons. Sequencing was carried out using peripheral blood. These receptors all come from a woman in her 70s with acute or convalescent COVID-19. Each CDR3 is given with its conserved first and last residue. D genes are given only for firm matches. Not every row has a clone size; where given, it reads once, few, many or a size class.

clone_size	d_call	j_call	v_call	cdr3_nt	cdr3_aa
-	TRBD1	TRBJ1-3	TRBV13	TGTGCCAGCAGCCCCCCTGGGACAGTCTCTGGAAACACCATATATTTT	CASSPPGTVSGNTIYF
-	TRBD2	TRBJ2-1	TRBV30	TGTGCCTGGAGTAGACGAGCGGGGGTAGATGAGCAGTTCTTC	CAWSRRAGVDEQFF
-	TRBD1	TRBJ1-4	TRBV27	TGTGCCAGCAGTTCAACCGGGACAGGGTGGGAAAAACTGTTTTTT	CASSSTGTGWEKLFF
-	TRBD2	TRBJ2-7	TRBV19	TGTGCACCGGGGGGGACGAGCTCCTACGAGCAGTACTTC	CAPGGTSSYEQYF
once	-	TRBJ1-5	TRBV20-1	TGCAGTGCTAGTATCGCGGGGGGCGAACAGCCCCAGCATTTT	CSASIAGGEQPQHF
-	TRBD2	TRBJ2-5	TRBV3-1/TRBV3-2	TGTGCCAGCAGCCAAACTCGCGGGGGGGCTTGGGAGACCCAGTACTTC	CASSQTRGGAWETQYF
-	TRBD1	TRBJ2-1	TRBV5-1	TGCGCCAGCAGCTTGTTTGGACAGGGGTCCTACAATGAGCAGTTCTTC	CASSLFGQGSYNEQFF
-	-	TRBJ1-3	TRBV7-6	TGTGCCAGCAGCCCGGACACGTGGGGAAACACCATATATTTT	CASSPDTWGNTIYF
-	TRBD1	TRBJ1-5	TRBV6-2/TRBV6-3	TGTGCCAGCAGCAGACAGGGTGGGCAGCCCCAGCATTTT	CASSRQGGQPQHF
-	TRBD1	TRBJ2-1	TRBV11-2	TGTGCCAGCAGACCAGGGGGTGGTAATGAGCAGTTCTTC	CASRPGGGNEQFF
few	TRBD1	TRBJ1-1	TRBV5-5	TGTGCCAGCAGCTTTACTTTCGACAGGGTGAGAGCTTTCTTT	CASSFTFDRVRAFF
-	-	TRBJ2-1	TRBV9	TGTGCCAGCAGCGGTGCTTGGTGGGGCGGCTACAATGAGCAGTTCTTC	CASSGAWWGGYNEQFF
-	TRBD2	TRBJ2-2	TRBV10-1	TGCGCCAGCAGTGAGCAGCGGGGGGACACCGGGGAGCTGTTTTTT	CASSEQRGDTGELFF
-	TRBD1	TRBJ2-5	TRBV7-3	TGTGCCAGCAGCTTGAACTCAGGGGGCACGGAGACCCAGTACTTC	CASSLNSGGTETQYF